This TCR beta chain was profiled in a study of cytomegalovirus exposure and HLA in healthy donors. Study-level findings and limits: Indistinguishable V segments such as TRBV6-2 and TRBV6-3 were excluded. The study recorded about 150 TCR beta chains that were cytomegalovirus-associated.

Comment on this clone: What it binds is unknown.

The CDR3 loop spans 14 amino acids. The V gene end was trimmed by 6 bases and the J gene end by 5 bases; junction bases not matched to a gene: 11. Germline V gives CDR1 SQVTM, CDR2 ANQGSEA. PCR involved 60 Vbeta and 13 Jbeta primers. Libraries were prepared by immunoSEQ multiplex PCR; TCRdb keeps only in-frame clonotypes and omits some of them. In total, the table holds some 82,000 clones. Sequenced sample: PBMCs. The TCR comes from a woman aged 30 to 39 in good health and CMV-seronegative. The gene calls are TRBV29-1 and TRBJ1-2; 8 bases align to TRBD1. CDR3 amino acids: CSVLGQGDTYGYTF. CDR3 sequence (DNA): TGCAGCGTCCTTGGACAGGGAGATACATATGGCTACACCTTC.